Listed below are T cell receptor beta chains from one sample, sequenced in a study of OX40 agonist ivuxolimab in advanced cancers. The data were produced by immunoSEQ multiplex PCR, yet TCRdb's version contains in-frame clones alone and is incomplete. Of 35,000 to 50,000 clones listed, roughly 90% are singletons. Sequencing was performed on CD4+ or CD8+ T cells sorted from blood, taken in a trial of the OX40 agonist ivuxolimab. All receptors come from an adult with an advanced solid tumor such as melanoma, head and neck, liver or kidney cancer. CDR3s include the opening cysteine and the closing phenylalanine or tryptophan. Each record gives: J gene, clone size, V gene, D gene, CDR3 protein, CDR3 DNA. A D gene is named only where the DNA matches it firmly. Expanded clones get a size class; other rows say once, few or many, or leave the size out.

J gene: TRBJ2-5; clone size: .; V gene: TRBV5-1; D gene: TRBD1; CDR3 protein: CASTRQGVGETQYF; CDR3 DNA: TGCGCCAGCACCCGACAGGGAGTGGGAGAGACCCAGTACTTC
J gene: TRBJ1-2; clone size: .; V gene: TRBV7-2; D gene: .; CDR3 protein: CASSRTLGGDYGYTF; CDR3 DNA: TGTGCCAGCAGCCGCACCCTGGGCGGAGACTATGGCTACACCTTC
J gene: TRBJ1-1; clone size: .; V gene: TRBV7-2; D gene: .; CDR3 protein: CASSPQEMNTEAFF; CDR3 DNA: TGTGCCAGCAGCCCCCAGGAAATGAACACTGAAGCTTTCTTT
J gene: TRBJ1-1; clone size: .; V gene: TRBV28; D gene: .; CDR3 protein: CASSLVAGRTEAFF; CDR3 DNA: TGTGCCAGCAGTTTGGTCGCAGGGCGGACTGAAGCTTTCTTT
J gene: TRBJ1-4; clone size: .; V gene: TRBV7-2; D gene: .; CDR3 protein: CASSSRGGSEKLFF; CDR3 DNA: TGTGCCAGCAGCTCCAGGGGCGGGAGTGAAAAACTGTTTTTT
J gene: TRBJ1-6; clone size: .; V gene: TRBV15; D gene: .; CDR3 protein: CATSRDRGAGNSPLHF; CDR3 DNA: TGTGCCACCAGCAGAGATCGGGGGGCAGGGAATTCACCCCTCCACTTT
J gene: TRBJ1-5; clone size: .; V gene: TRBV21-1; D gene: .; CDR3 protein: CASRKGRDSNQPQHF; CDR3 DNA: TGTGCCAGCAGAAAAGGTCGCGATAGCAATCAGCCCCAGCATTTT
J gene: TRBJ1-5; clone size: .; V gene: TRBV5-6; D gene: .; CDR3 protein: CASRPAGGGKQPQHF; CDR3 DNA: TGTGCCAGCAGGCCGGCGGGGGGGGGAAAACAGCCCCAGCATTTT
J gene: TRBJ2-3; clone size: .; V gene: TRBV7-6; D gene: .; CDR3 protein: CASSLDGRGSDTQYF; CDR3 DNA: TGTGCCAGCAGCTTAGATGGAAGGGGATCCGATACGCAGTATTTT
J gene: TRBJ1-1; clone size: .; V gene: TRBV18; D gene: .; CDR3 protein: CASSPRQTSNTEAFF; CDR3 DNA: TGTGCCAGCTCACCCCGACAGACCTCGAACACTGAAGCTTTCTTT
J gene: TRBJ2-2; clone size: .; V gene: TRBV5-1; D gene: TRBD2; CDR3 protein: CASSEGLAAGELFF; CDR3 DNA: TGCGCCAGCAGCGAGGGACTAGCGGCCGGGGAGCTGTTTTTT
J gene: TRBJ2-7; clone size: .; V gene: TRBV9; D gene: .; CDR3 protein: CASSVKDYEQYF; CDR3 DNA: TGTGCCAGCAGCGTAAAGGACTACGAGCAGTACTTC
J gene: TRBJ1-5; clone size: .; V gene: TRBV29-1; D gene: .; CDR3 protein: CSVGREANQPQHF; CDR3 DNA: TGCAGCGTTGGCAGGGAAGCCAATCAGCCCCAGCATTTT
J gene: TRBJ2-7; clone size: .; V gene: TRBV4-3; D gene: .; CDR3 protein: CASSQGVGGLGEQYF; CDR3 DNA: TGCGCCAGCAGCCAAGGTGTTGGCGGGTTGGGGGAGCAGTACTTC
J gene: TRBJ2-4; clone size: .; V gene: TRBV6-6; D gene: .; CDR3 protein: CASSLKSLGKNIQYF; CDR3 DNA: TGTGCCAGCAGCTTGAAGTCCCTGGGCAAAAACATTCAGTACTTC
J gene: TRBJ2-3; clone size: .; V gene: TRBV11-1; D gene: .; CDR3 protein: CASSPWGDTQYF; CDR3 DNA: TGTGCCAGCAGCCCCTGGGGCGATACGCAGTATTTT
J gene: TRBJ1-6; clone size: .; V gene: TRBV5-1; D gene: TRBD1; CDR3 protein: CASSSQGGNSPLHF; CDR3 DNA: TGCGCCAGCAGCTCCCAGGGGGGGAATTCACCCCTCCACTTT
J gene: TRBJ2-5; clone size: .; V gene: TRBV19; D gene: TRBD1; CDR3 protein: CASTSTGWETQYF; CDR3 DNA: TGTGCCAGTACCTCGACAGGGTGGGAGACCCAGTACTTC
J gene: TRBJ1-5; clone size: .; V gene: TRBV5-8; D gene: TRBD1; CDR3 protein: CASSSDRGLPQPQHF; CDR3 DNA: TGTGCCAGCAGTTCGGACAGGGGGCTCCCTCAGCCCCAGCATTTT
J gene: TRBJ2-6; clone size: .; V gene: TRBV19; D gene: .; CDR3 protein: CASSIWGNGANVLTF; CDR3 DNA: TGTGCCAGTAGTATATGGGGGAACGGGGCCAACGTCCTGACTTTC
J gene: TRBJ2-7; clone size: .; V gene: TRBV15; D gene: TRBD1; CDR3 protein: CATSRGRTGVPYEQYF; CDR3 DNA: TGTGCCACCAGCAGAGGCAGGACAGGGGTTCCCTACGAGCAGTACTTC
J gene: TRBJ2-7; clone size: .; V gene: TRBV18; D gene: .; CDR3 protein: CASSAYQNYEQYF; CDR3 DNA: TGTGCCAGCTCAGCCTATCAGAACTACGAGCAGTACTTC
J gene: TRBJ2-1; clone size: .; V gene: TRBV5-4; D gene: TRBD2; CDR3 protein: CASSPWGSGRYNEQFF; CDR3 DNA: TGTGCCAGCAGCCCCTGGGGTAGCGGGAGATACAATGAGCAGTTCTTC
J gene: TRBJ1-1; clone size: .; V gene: TRBV29-1; D gene: TRBD1; CDR3 protein: CSVGDRGRREAFF; CDR3 DNA: TGCAGCGTGGGGGACAGGGGACGGCGGGAAGCTTTCTTT
J gene: TRBJ1-1; clone size: .; V gene: TRBV21-1; D gene: .; CDR3 protein: CASSKGEGERVPNTEAFF; CDR3 DNA: TGTGCCAGCAGCAAAGGCGAGGGGGAGAGGGTACCGAACACTGAAGCTTTCTTT
J gene: TRBJ1-6; clone size: .; V gene: TRBV5-1; D gene: .; CDR3 protein: CASREGGSPLHF; CDR3 DNA: TGCGCCAGCAGGGAGGGAGGTTCACCCCTCCACTTT
J gene: TRBJ1-2; clone size: .; V gene: TRBV6-5; D gene: .; CDR3 protein: CASASPNYGYTF; CDR3 DNA: TGTGCCAGCGCTTCACCGAACTATGGCTACACCTTC
J gene: TRBJ2-2; clone size: .; V gene: TRBV27; D gene: TRBD2; CDR3 protein: CASSMLAGGFGELFF; CDR3 DNA: TGTGCCAGCAGTATGTTAGCGGGAGGTTTCGGGGAGCTGTTTTTT
J gene: TRBJ1-1; clone size: .; V gene: TRBV6-1; D gene: .; CDR3 protein: CASSRRGMGTEAFF; CDR3 DNA: TGTGCCAGCAGTAGGAGGGGAATGGGAACTGAAGCTTTCTTT
J gene: TRBJ1-2; clone size: .; V gene: TRBV28; D gene: .; CDR3 protein: CASSLTLGAREDGYTF; CDR3 DNA: TGTGCCAGCAGTTTAACTTTGGGGGCGCGGGAAGATGGCTACACCTTC
J gene: TRBJ2-2; clone size: .; V gene: TRBV12-5; D gene: TRBD2; CDR3 protein: CASALIAGSRTGELFF; CDR3 DNA: TGTGCTAGTGCCCTTATAGCGGGTTCGAGGACCGGGGAGCTGTTTTTT
J gene: TRBJ1-2; clone size: few; V gene: TRBV13; D gene: TRBD1; CDR3 protein: CASSRRTGMSNYGYTF; CDR3 DNA: TGTGCCAGCAGCCGTAGGACAGGAATGAGTAACTATGGCTACACCTTC